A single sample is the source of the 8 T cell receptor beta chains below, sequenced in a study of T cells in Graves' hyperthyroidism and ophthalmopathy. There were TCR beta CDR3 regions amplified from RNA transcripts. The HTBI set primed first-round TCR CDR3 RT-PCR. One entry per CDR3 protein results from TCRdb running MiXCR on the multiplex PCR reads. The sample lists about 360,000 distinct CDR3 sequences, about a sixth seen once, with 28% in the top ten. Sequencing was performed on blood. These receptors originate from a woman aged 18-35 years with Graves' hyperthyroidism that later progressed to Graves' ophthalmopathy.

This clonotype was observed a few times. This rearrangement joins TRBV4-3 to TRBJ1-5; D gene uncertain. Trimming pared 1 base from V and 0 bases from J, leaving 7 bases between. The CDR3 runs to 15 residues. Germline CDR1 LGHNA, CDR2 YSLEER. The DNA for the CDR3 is TGCGCCAGCAGCCAAGGATTTAATAGCAATCAGCCCCAGCATTTT. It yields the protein CASSQGFNSNQPQHF.

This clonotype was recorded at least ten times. CDR3 amino acids: CASSEETGRQETQYF. Written as DNA, the CDR3 is TGTGCCAGCAGTGAAGAGACAGGTCGACAAGAGACCCAGTACTTC. The chain is built from TRBV6-1 and TRBJ2-5; the D gene is possibly TRBD1 (6 bases). Germline CDR1 reads MNHNS; CDR2 reads SASEGT. CDR3 size: 15 residues. V gave up 1 base and J gave up 2 bases, with 11 bases separating them.

The CDR3 is CASGGGTGGILDEQFF. The CDR3 nucleotides are TGTGCCAGCGGGGGAGGGACAGGGGGTATTTTGGATGAGCAGTTCTTC. V gene TRBV9 combines with J gene TRBJ2-1; 11 nucleotides align to TRBD1. CDR1 SGDLS and CDR2 YYNGEE come from the germline V gene. This CDR3 spans 16 amino acids. V shed 7 bases and J 8 bases; nucleotides not matched to a gene: 14.

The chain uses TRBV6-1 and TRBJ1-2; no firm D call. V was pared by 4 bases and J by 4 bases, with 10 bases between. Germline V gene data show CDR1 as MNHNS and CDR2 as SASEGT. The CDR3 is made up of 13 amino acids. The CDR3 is CASSGWGVYGYTF. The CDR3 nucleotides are TGTGCCAGCAGTGGGTGGGGAGTCTATGGCTACACCTTC.

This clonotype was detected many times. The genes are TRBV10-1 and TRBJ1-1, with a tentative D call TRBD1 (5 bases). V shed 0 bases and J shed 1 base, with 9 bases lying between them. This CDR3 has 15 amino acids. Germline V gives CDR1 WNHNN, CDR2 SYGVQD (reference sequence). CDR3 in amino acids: CASSESVTANTEAFF. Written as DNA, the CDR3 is TGCGCCAGCAGTGAGTCAGTGACAGCGAACACTGAAGCTTTCTTT.

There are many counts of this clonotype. The chain's CDR3 is CASSPQGGSGNEQFF. Written as DNA, the CDR3 is TGCGCCAGCAGCCCACAGGGTGGTAGCGGCAATGAGCAGTTCTTC. The rearrangement links TRBV5-1 to TRBJ2-1; D tentatively reads TRBD1 or TRBD2 (6 bases each). CDR3 size: 15 residues. Trimming removed 4 bases at V and 6 bases at J, with 17 bases between. Germline V gives CDR1 SGHRS, CDR2 YFSETQ. Full variable domain (outside the CDR3, taken from reference TRBV5-1 and TRBJ2-1): KAGVTQTPRYLIKTRGQQVTLSCSPISGHRSVSWYQQTPGQGLQFLFEYFSETQRNKGNFPGRFSGRQFSNSRSEMNVSTLELGDSALYLCASSPQGGSGNEQFFGPGTRLTVL.

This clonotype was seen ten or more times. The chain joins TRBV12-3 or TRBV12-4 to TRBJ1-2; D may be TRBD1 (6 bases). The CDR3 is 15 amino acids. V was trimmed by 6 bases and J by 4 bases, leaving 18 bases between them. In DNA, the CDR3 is TGTGCCAGCAGACCAAGGGGGGAGCCGATCTATGGCTACACCTTC. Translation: CASRPRGEPIYGYTF.

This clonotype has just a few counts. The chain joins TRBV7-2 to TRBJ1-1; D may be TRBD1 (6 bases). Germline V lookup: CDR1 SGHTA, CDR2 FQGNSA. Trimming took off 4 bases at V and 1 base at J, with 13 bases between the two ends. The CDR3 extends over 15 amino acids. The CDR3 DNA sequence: TGTGCCAGCAGCTCAACAGGGAATCAGAACACTGAAGCTTTCTTT. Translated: CASSSTGNQNTEAFF.